This T cell receptor (beta chain) comes out of a study of OX40 agonist ivuxolimab in advanced cancers. As for the study in general: Age averaged approximately 60 years (range about 23 to 80), and just over 80% were male.

A note on this clone: The antigen is unknown.

CDR1 is SGHRS and CDR2 is YFSETQ in the germline V gene. The V gene end was trimmed by 7 bases and the J gene end by 0 bases; junction bases not matched to a gene: 8. The CDR3 runs to 15 residues. Study conclusions and caveats: There were, on average, more expanded clones in CD8+ T cells than in CD4+. Low normalized T-cell clonal expansion was also seen in some nonresponders. At 0.1 to 3.0 mg/kg, clonal expansion of CD4+ and CD8+ blood T cells had occurred by week 6.

Measured with immunoSEQ multiplex PCR; TCRdb has only the in-frame clones, and not every one. The sample shows some 59,000 clones, roughly 82% of them seen only once. The sample was CD4+ or CD8+ T cells sorted from blood, taken in a trial of the OX40 agonist ivuxolimab. J is TRBJ2-3 and V is TRBV5-1, with 7 positions matching TRBD2. The TCR comes from an adult with an advanced solid tumor such as melanoma, head and neck, liver or kidney cancer. The CDR3 is CASCLAEPSTDTQYF. Here the CDR3 DNA reads TGCGCCAGCTGCCTAGCGGAACCTAGCACAGATACGCAGTATTTT.